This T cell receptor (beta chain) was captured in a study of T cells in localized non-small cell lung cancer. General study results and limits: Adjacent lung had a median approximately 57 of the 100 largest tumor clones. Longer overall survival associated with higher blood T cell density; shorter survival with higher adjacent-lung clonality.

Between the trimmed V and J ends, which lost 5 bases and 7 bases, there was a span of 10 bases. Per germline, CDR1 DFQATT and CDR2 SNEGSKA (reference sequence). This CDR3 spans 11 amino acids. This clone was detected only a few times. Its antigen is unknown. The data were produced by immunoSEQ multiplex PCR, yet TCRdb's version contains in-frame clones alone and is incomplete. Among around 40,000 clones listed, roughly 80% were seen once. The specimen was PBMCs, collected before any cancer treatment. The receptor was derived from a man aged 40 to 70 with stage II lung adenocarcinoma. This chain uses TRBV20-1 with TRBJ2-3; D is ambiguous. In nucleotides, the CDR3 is TGCAGTGCTGCCAGTAGGAATACGCAGTATTTT. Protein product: CSAASRNTQYF.